These 28 T cell receptor beta chains were sequenced from one sample in a study of cytomegalovirus exposure and HLA in healthy donors. 13 Jbeta primers and 60 Vbeta primers were used for the PCR. The data were produced by immunoSEQ multiplex PCR, yet TCRdb's version contains in-frame clones alone and is incomplete. The sample gives around 180,000 clones, 75% to 85% of which show up once; approximately 1.5% is in the top ten. Sequencing used PBMCs. The receptors shown here come from a woman in her twenties or thirties in good health and CMV-seropositive.

J is TRBJ1-5 and V is TRBV10-1; TRBD1 agrees at 9 bases. The junction had 9 bases not matched to a gene; V was cut back by 3 bases and J by 6 bases. This CDR3 contains 16 residues. CDR1 is WNHNN and CDR2 is SYGVQD in the germline V gene (reference sequence). The CDR3 region has the DNA TGCGCCAGCAGTGATTTTTGGACAGGGGTAGCTCAGCCCCAGCATTTT. Translated, it gives CASSDFWTGVAQPQHF.

V gene TRBV2 combines with J gene TRBJ2-1; D uncertain. Germline V gene data show CDR1 as SNHLY and CDR2 as FYNNEI. The CDR3 has 12 residues. The V end lost 6 bases, the J end lost 7 bases, and 10 bases lay between the germline ends. As DNA, the CDR3 is TGTGCCAGCAGGTCGAACGGGAATGAGCAGTTCTTC. This encodes CASRSNGNEQFF.

In the case of this clone: The sample has other DNA sequences that encode this CDR3 too. The J gene is TRBJ1-2, the V gene TRBV28; D may be TRBD1 (5 bases). This CDR3 contains 11 residues. Trimming removed 2 bases at V and 8 bases at J, with 6 bases between. The germline CDR1 and CDR2 sequences are MDHEN and SYDVKM. Written as DNA, the CDR3 is TGTGCCAGCAGTTTAGGGGGGGGCTACACCTTC. Translated: CASSLGGGYTF.

The gene calls are TRBV5-4 and TRBJ2-7, with 13 nucleotides matching TRBD2. The CDR3 is 15 amino acids. Germline CDR1 SGHNT, CDR2 YYREEE (reference sequence). Trimming took 4 bases from V and 2 from J; bases not matched to a gene: 3. CDR3 protein: CASSQGLAGAYEQYF. The CDR3 bases are TGTGCCAGCAGCCAAGGACTAGCGGGAGCCTACGAGCAGTACTTC.

This rearrangement joins TRBV10-3 to TRBJ2-3, with 8 bases fitting TRBD2. The CDR3 contains 15 residues. Germline V gene data show CDR1 as ENHRY and CDR2 as SYGVKD. Trimming took 7 bases from V and 8 from J; bases not matched to a gene: 14. This chain's CDR3 is CAITDAGGPRGTQYF. DNA of the CDR3: TGTGCCATCACTGACGCGGGAGGTCCGCGGGGTACGCAGTATTTT.

This clone appeared a few times. The chain recombines TRBV25-1 with TRBJ2-3, with 11 bases that match TRBD2. The germline V gene encodes CDR1 MGHDK and CDR2 SYGVNS. CDR3 size: 13 residues. The V segment lost 3 bases and the J segment 10 bases; nucleotides outside the gene matches: 3. Written as DNA, the CDR3 is TGTGCCAGCAGTGATCAACTAGCGGGAGCGCAGTATTTT. Protein product: CASSDQLAGAQYF.

The chain employs TRBV5-1 and TRBJ1-2, with 9 bases aligning to TRBD1. The CDR3 extends over 15 amino acids. The V segment lost 4 bases and the J segment 0 bases; nucleotides outside the gene matches: 4. Germline lookup yields CDR1 SGHRS and CDR2 YFSETQ. CDR3 DNA sequence: TGCGCCAGCAGCCCGGGGGACAGGGCTAACTATGGCTACACCTTC. Translation: CASSPGDRANYGYTF.

The genes are TRBV11-3 and TRBJ2-7; TRBD1 might be the D (5 bases). Per the germline V gene, CDR1 is SGHNT and CDR2 is YENEEA. Trimming removed 0 bases from V and 4 bases from J, with 19 bases in between. This CDR3 is 17 amino acids long. This CDR3 is CASSLEAGFLSYYEQYF. The CDR3 DNA is TGTGCCAGCAGCTTAGAGGCAGGGTTCCTCTCATATTACGAGCAGTACTTC. Full variable domain (remainder filled in from reference TRBV11-3 and TRBJ2-7): EAGVVQSPRYKIIEKKQPVAFWCNPISGHNTLYWYLQNLGQGPELLIRYENEEAVDDSQLPKDRFSAERLKGVDSTLKIQPAELGDSAVYLCASSLEAGFLSYYEQYFGPGTRLTVT.

The chain carries TRBV2 and TRBJ2-7; 10 bases match TRBD2. V trimming: 4 bases; J trimming: 3 bases; junction bases outside the gene matches: 12. Germline V gives CDR1 SNHLY, CDR2 FYNNEI. The CDR3 length is 17 residues. CDR3 coding DNA: TGTGCCAGCAGTGGGAAACTAGCGGGATTTGATCTCTACGAGCAGTACTTC. It yields the protein CASSGKLAGFDLYEQYF.

This clone was counted once. CDR3 DNA: TGTGCCAGCAGCCCCCTTTCCCGCGGGGGGGATACGCAGTATTTT. Translated: CASSPLSRGGDTQYF. This rearrangement joins TRBV7-2 to TRBJ2-3; 8 bases agree with TRBD2. The CDR3 sequence is 15 residues long. CDR1 and CDR2 from the germline V gene are SGHTA and FQGNSA. Trimming removed 5 bases from V and 6 bases from J; junction bases left unmatched: 10.

This clone was counted between two and nine times. This rearrangement joins TRBV6-5 to TRBJ2-7, with D maybe TRBD1 (5 bases). Germline V gene lookup returns CDR1 MNHEY and CDR2 SVGAGI. V lost 10 bases, J lost 1 base, and 11 bases lay in between. The CDR3 loop spans 12 amino acids. CDR3 coding DNA: TGTGCCACGCAGGGATTGTCCTACGAGCAGTACTTC. This translates into CATQGLSYEQYF.

This clone was picked up a small number of times. The genes are TRBV7-3 and TRBJ2-1; 11 bases fit TRBD2. This CDR3 is 19 amino acids long. Germline V gives CDR1 SGHTA, CDR2 FQGTGA. Trimming at V came to 5 bases and at J to 8 bases, leaving 20 bases not matched to a gene. CDR3 sequence (DNA): TGTGCCAGCAGCCCCTTAGGGTCGGCGACTAGCGGGATTGGCGATGAGCAGTTCTTC. It is translated as CASSPLGSATSGIGDEQFF.

This clone was seen a few times. The chain uses TRBV4-2 and TRBJ2-1; D perhaps matches TRBD1 (5 bases). V dropped 0 bases and J dropped 10 bases, with 19 bases sitting between them. The CDR3 is 16 residues long. Germline assignment: CDR1 LGHNA and CDR2 YNFKEQ. The CDR3 coding sequence is TGTGCCAGCAGCCAAGATAGGGGCCGAACAGCAGGGGAGCAGTTCTTC. This sequence encodes CASSQDRGRTAGEQFF.

In its sample, this clone was seen once. This chain links TRBV5-1 with TRBJ2-1; TRBD1 matches 11 bases. J gave up 0 bases and V 3 bases, and 8 bases lay outside the gene matches. Germline lookup yields CDR1 SGHRS and CDR2 YFSETQ. The CDR3 consists of 18 residues. In DNA form, the CDR3 reads TGCGCCAGCAGCTCCCCGGGACAGGGGGGTGGCTCCTACAATGAGCAGTTCTTC. Protein product: CASSSPGQGGGSYNEQFF.

The chain joins TRBV28 to TRBJ1-4, with TRBD1 matching 10 bases. Germline-derived CDR1 and CDR2 are MDHEN and SYDVKM. The junction had 7 bases not matched to a gene; V was cut back by 11 bases and J by 4 bases. The CDR3 is 14 amino acids. The DNA for the CDR3 is TGTGCCGCCTTAAGGGACAGGGGTAATGAAAAACTGTTTTTT. Protein sequence: CAALRDRGNEKLFF.

The chain joins TRBV19 to TRBJ2-2; possibly TRBD2 for D (6 bases). This CDR3 has 16 amino acids. V dropped 1 base and J dropped 2 bases, with 11 bases sitting between them. Per the germline V gene, CDR1 is LNHDA and CDR2 is SQIVND (reference sequence). CDR3 nucleotides: TGTGCCAGTAGTATAGGCGGGACCACCAACACCGGGGAGCTGTTTTTT. The encoded protein is CASSIGGTTNTGELFF.

V usage is TRBV13 and J usage is TRBJ1-1, with 10 bases matching TRBD1. Germline assignment: CDR1 PRHDT and CDR2 FYEKMQ (reference sequence). V lost 5 bases to trimming and J lost 5 bases; unmatched junction nucleotides: 8. This CDR3 spans 15 amino acids. DNA for the CDR3: TGTGCCAGCAGCACCCGACAGGGGGCGAATACTGAAGCTTTCTTT. Translated: CASSTRQGANTEAFF. Supplemented by reference TRBV13 and TRBJ1-1, the full variable domain reads AAGVIQSPRHLIKEKRETATLKCYPIPRHDTVYWYQQGPGQDPQFLISFYEKMQSDKGSIPDRFSAQQFSDYHSELNMSSLELGDSALYFCASSTRQGANTEAFFGQGTRLTVV.

This clone was counted between two and nine times. The rearrangement links TRBV19 to TRBJ1-3; unclear D gene. CDR1 is LNHDA, CDR2 SQIVND, per germline (reference sequence). The CDR3 runs to 14 residues. Trimming pared 4 bases from V and 0 bases from J, leaving 7 bases between. The CDR3 DNA reads as TGTGCCAGTAGTAGAGAGAGCTCTGGAAACACCATATATTTT. It encodes CASSRESSGNTIYF.

J is TRBJ2-5 and V is TRBV6-4; 8 nucleotides agree with TRBD2. Germline CDR1 MRHNA, CDR2 SNTAGT. With V trimmed by 4 bases and J by 5 bases, 12 bases remained unmatched. The CDR3 extends over 16 amino acids. CDR3: CASSGSPSGPGETQYF. The CDR3 coding sequence is TGTGCCAGCAGTGGGTCTCCTAGCGGGCCGGGGGAGACCCAGTACTTC.

The rearrangement links TRBV6-1 to TRBJ2-7; a possible D gene is TRBD1 (5 bases). The CDR3 extends over 14 amino acids. V lost 2 bases and J lost 3, with 11 bases in between. CDR1 MNHNS and CDR2 SASEGT come from the germline V gene. The CDR3 sequence is CASSEKGKNYEQYF. CDR3 DNA sequence: TGTGCCAGCAGTGAAAAGGGGAAAAACTACGAGCAGTACTTC.

This clone has only one observation. This chain uses TRBV6-1 with TRBJ2-7; D is possibly TRBD2 (6 bases). CDR1 MNHNS and CDR2 SASEGT come from the germline V gene. This CDR3 comprises 14 residues. V gave up 2 bases and J gave up 0 bases, with 8 bases separating them. The CDR3 spells CASSERGTSYEQYF. CDR3 nucleotides: TGTGCCAGCAGTGAACGCGGGACCTCCTACGAGCAGTACTTC.

The chain recombines TRBV5-1 with TRBJ2-2; 7 bases fit TRBD2. The J segment lost 2 bases and the V segment lost 4 bases, leaving 8 bases of the junction unmatched. Germline CDR1 is SGHRS and CDR2 is YFSETQ. The CDR3 is 16 amino acids. CDR3 coding DNA: TGCGCCAGCAGCCTAAGAAGGGACTACAACACCGGGGAGCTGTTTTTT. This sequence encodes CASSLRRDYNTGELFF.

This clone turned up a few times. V is TRBV25-1 and J is TRBJ2-1, with 8 bases that match TRBD2. There are 12 residues in the CDR3. V shed 6 bases, J shed 15 bases, and the junction held 10 bases outside the gene matches. The germline CDR1 and CDR2 sequences are MGHDK and SYGVNS. CDR3: CASSFGTSKPFF. Here the CDR3 DNA reads TGTGCCAGCAGCTTCGGGACTAGTAAACCGTTCTTC.

The chain uses TRBV2 and TRBJ2-6; possible D gene TRBD2, 7 bases. The germline V gene encodes CDR1 SNHLY and CDR2 FYNNEI. V dropped 3 bases and J dropped 4 bases, with 13 bases sitting between them. The CDR3 has 16 residues. The CDR3 DNA follows: TGTGCCAGCAGTGAGGGGGGGCGGACCGGGGCCAACGTCCTGACTTTC. As protein: CASSEGGRTGANVLTF.

This rearrangement joins TRBV11-1 to TRBJ1-1, with D tentatively TRBD1 (5 bases). Deletions cut 3 bases from V and 1 base from J, with 6 bases between. CDR3 length: 13 residues. Germline V gives CDR1 SGHAT, CDR2 FQDESV (reference sequence). CDR3 sequence reads: CASSFRENTEAFF. The CDR3 bases are TGTGCCAGCAGCTTCAGGGAGAACACTGAAGCTTTCTTT.

Note on this clone: One end of the junction fails to match germline, which may point to a read error. V usage is TRBV11-3 and J usage is TRBJ1-4; the D gene is possibly TRBD1 (6 bases). Per the germline V gene, CDR1 is SGHNT and CDR2 is YENEEA. The CDR3 is made up of 17 amino acids. CDR3 sequence reads: CASSLQGWGHSNEKLFF. The CDR3, as DNA: TGTGCCAGCAGCTTACAGGGTTGGGGGCATTCTAACGAAAAACTGTTTTTT. The full variable domain, completed using reference TRBV11-3 and TRBJ1-4, is EAGVVQSPRYKIIEKKQPVAFWCNPISGHNTLYWYLQNLGQGPELLIRYENEEAVDDSQLPKDRFSAERLKGVDSTLKIQPAELGDSAVYLCASSLQGWGHSNEKLFFGSGTQLSVL.

This clone occurred once. This chain joins TRBV5-6 and TRBJ2-7; 7 nucleotides agree with TRBD1. The CDR3 has 15 residues. The junction had 13 bases not matched to a gene; V was cut back by 4 bases and J by 6 bases. The germline V gene encodes CDR1 SGHDT and CDR2 YYEEEE. CDR3 residues: CASSGPRQGRSEQYF. For the CDR3, the DNA is TGTGCCAGCAGCGGACCTCGACAGGGAAGATCCGAGCAGTACTTC.

V and J are TRBV15 and TRBJ1-3; TRBD1 aligns across 8 bases. Germline V gene lookup returns CDR1 LNHNV and CDR2 YYDKDF (reference sequence). The CDR3 is 19 amino acids. The ends lost 3 bases at V and 0 bases at J; junction bases unmatched: 13. The CDR3 loop is CATSSPRTGLGLSGNTIYF. Written as DNA, the CDR3 is TGTGCCACCAGCAGCCCTAGGACAGGGTTAGGACTCTCTGGAAACACCATATATTTT. The full variable domain, in which reference TRBV15 and TRBJ1-3 provide the parts outside the CDR3, is DAMVIQNPRYQVTQFGKPVTLSCSQTLNHNVMYWYQQKSSQAPKLLFHYYDKDFNNEADTPDNFQSRRPNTSFCFLDIRSPGLGDTAMYLCATSSPRTGLGLSGNTIYFGEGSWLTVV.